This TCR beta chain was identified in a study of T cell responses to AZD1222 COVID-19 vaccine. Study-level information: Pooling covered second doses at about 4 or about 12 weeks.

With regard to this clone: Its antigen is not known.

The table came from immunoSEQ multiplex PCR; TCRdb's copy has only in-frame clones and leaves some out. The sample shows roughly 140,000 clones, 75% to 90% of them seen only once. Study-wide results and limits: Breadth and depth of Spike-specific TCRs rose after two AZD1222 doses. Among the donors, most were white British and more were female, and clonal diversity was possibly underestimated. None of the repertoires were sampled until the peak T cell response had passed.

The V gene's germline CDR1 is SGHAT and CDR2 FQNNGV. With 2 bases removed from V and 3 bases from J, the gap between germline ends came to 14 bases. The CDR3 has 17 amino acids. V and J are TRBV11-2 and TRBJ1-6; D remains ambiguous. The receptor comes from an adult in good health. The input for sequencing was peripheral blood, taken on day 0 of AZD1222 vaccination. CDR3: CASSLRTRQLYNSPLHF. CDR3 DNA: TGTGCCAGCAGCTTACGGACTCGGCAGCTCTATAATTCACCCCTCCACTTT.